Listed here is a single TCR beta chain. The data belong to a study of sequential checkpoint blockade in melanoma. Study-level information: Patients were randomized 1:1 to nivolumab-then-ipilimumab or ipilimumab-then-nivolumab first-line.

Trimming pared 6 bases from V and 1 base from J, leaving 18 bases between. Germline CDR1 is SGHVS and CDR2 is FQNEAQ. This CDR3 has 16 amino acids. Sample treatment: randomized to nivolumab then ipilimumab (arm A) or the reverse (arm B). None of the patients previously received DNA-damaging chemotherapy. Sorted cells were live CD3+CD8+, lacking CD19 and CD56, from PBMCs. Data came from immunoSEQ multiplex PCR; TCRdb stores just in-frame clones and leaves some out. The sample shows tens of thousands of clones, roughly 81% of them seen only once. This rearrangement joins TRBV7-8 to TRBJ1-1; maybe TRBD1 (6 bases). The clonotype originates from a human donor with melanoma. Specimen: CD8+ T cells sorted from blood (inferred from file names), collected from a patient given nivolumab and ipilimumab in sequence. CDR3 sequence reads: CASRSRSRGANTEAFF. CDR3 sequence (DNA): TGTGCCAGCAGGTCCCGTTCCAGGGGAGCGAACACTGAAGCTTTCTTT.